This T cell receptor beta chain was captured in a study of response to subunit inactivated influenza vaccine. Regarding the study as a whole: Researchers suggested that each seasonal influenza vaccination recruits few new T cells.

The CDR3 covers 15 residues. The V segment lost 8 bases and the J segment 4 bases; nucleotides outside the gene matches: 7. TCRdb redid the calling of the RT-PCR reads with MiXCR, one entry per CDR3 protein. This sample carries 590,000 or so distinct CDR3 sequences, approximately 15% of them seen once, and the ten largest clones take less than 9%. A word on this clonotype: What it binds is unknown.

The V and J genes are TRBV12-3 or TRBV12-4 and TRBJ2-1; TRBD2 aligns across 11 bases. The sample was PBMCs from blood, taken roughly 2 weeks before vaccination. The TCR originated in a man aged 50 or older who received an inactivated influenza vaccine. CDR3 DNA sequence: TGTGCCAGCGGAAAAGGGACTAGCGGATACAATGAGCAGTTCTTC. Residues: CASGKGTSGYNEQFF.